This TCR beta chain was captured in a study of T cell changes during pregnancy in multiple sclerosis. Some clones are missing from TCRdb's copy, which holds only in-frame ones; the method was immunoSEQ multiplex PCR. This table has roughly 45,000 clones, over 85% appearing once. Germline V gives CDR1 LNHDA, CDR2 SQIVND (reference sequence). V dropped 4 bases and J dropped 3; count of bases not matched to a gene: 10. This CDR3 region has 16 residues. This sample comprised CD8+ T cells from peripheral blood mononuclear cells, obtained after pregnancy. The V call is TRBV19, the J call TRBJ1-2; 8 nucleotides line up with TRBD1. This clonotype was obtained from a female donor with multiple sclerosis, enrolled in a pregnancy study. The CDR3 sequence: CASSTSRTGWHYGYTF. The CDR3 region has the DNA TGTGCCAGTAGTACTTCTCGGACAGGGTGGCACTATGGCTACACCTTC.